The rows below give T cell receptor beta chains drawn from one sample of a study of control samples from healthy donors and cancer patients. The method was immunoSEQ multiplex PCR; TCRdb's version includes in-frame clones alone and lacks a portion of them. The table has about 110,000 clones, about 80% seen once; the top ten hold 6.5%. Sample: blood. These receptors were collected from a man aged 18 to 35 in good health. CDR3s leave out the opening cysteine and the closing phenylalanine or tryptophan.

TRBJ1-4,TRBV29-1,SAGTGLGEKLF
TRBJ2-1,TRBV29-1,SARRSSSYNEQF
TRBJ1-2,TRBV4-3,ASSSRGGRDGYT
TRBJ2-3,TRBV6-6,ASRPGSGAGGGTDTQY
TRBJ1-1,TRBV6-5,ASSLGLAGVNEAF
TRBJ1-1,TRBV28,ASSLGRNTEAF
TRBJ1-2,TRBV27,ASRKTGQGPYGYT
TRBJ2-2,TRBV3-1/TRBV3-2,ASSLTTITGELF
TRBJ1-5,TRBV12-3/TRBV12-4,ASSSQGQPQH
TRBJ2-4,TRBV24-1,AASLGQGAAKNIQY
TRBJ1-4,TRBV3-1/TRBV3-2,ASSQDLRTGAAKLF
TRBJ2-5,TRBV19,ASSASPGLPMGQTQY
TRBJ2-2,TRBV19,ASSIDLLGTQGGIVNGELF
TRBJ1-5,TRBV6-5,ASSLGRTSNQPQH
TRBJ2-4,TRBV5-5,ASSLLRGPAKNIQY
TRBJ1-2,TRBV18,ASSPPTDNYGYT
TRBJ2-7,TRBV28,ASSLRGGFYEQY
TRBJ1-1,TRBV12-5,ASGIRGGPSTEAF
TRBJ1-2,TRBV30,AWSVKGTNYGYT
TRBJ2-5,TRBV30,ACDRGVEETQY
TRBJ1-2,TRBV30,AWSGGSKNT
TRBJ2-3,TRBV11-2,ASSLVTGFNSGTQY
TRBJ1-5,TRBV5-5,ASSVEPRGNQPQH
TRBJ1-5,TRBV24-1,ATSDRRASGNQPQH
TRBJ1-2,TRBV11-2,ASSARQVDGYT
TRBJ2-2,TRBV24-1,ATSDGGGNTGELF
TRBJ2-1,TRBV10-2,ASSEYTGGLLANEQF
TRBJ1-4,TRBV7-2,ASSYRTGMNEKLF
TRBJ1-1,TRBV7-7,ASSLWDSTNTEAF
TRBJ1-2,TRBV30,AGRGMGGYT
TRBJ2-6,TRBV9,ASSPPGANVLT
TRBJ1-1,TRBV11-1,ASSFSLLNTEAF
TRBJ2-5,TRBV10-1,ASSGTVQETQY
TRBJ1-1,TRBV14,ASSQEWTEAF
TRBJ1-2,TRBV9,ASSAQDRPGRGYT
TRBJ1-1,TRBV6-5,ASSPGRGRREAF
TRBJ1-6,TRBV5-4,ASSFRGPSTINSPLH
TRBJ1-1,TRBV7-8,ASSSDRMNTEAF
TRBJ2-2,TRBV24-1,ATSDAGELF
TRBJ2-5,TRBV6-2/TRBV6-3,ASSSFGFSRQETQY
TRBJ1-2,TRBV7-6,ASSLSTDLSGYT
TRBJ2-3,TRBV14,ASSRAGRADTQY
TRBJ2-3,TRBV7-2,ASSLSDTQY
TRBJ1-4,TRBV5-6,ASSPTDSNEKLF
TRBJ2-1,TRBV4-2,ASSRRDSYSYNEQF